A selection of T cell receptor beta chains follows, all from one sample in a study of blood T cell repertoires in COVID-19. Clones were read by immunoSEQ multiplex PCR, and TCRdb kept only the in-frame ones, dropping some. This table holds 200,000 to 250,000 clones, 65% to 85% found once. The sample taken for sequencing was peripheral blood. The receptor source for this set is a human donor in a cohort sampled during active COVID-19. Both conserved end residues are part of each CDR3. The D gene is left open where the match is weak. A clone size is listed for some rows: how often the clone was seen (once, few, many), or a class if it is expanded.

cdr3_aa cdr3_nt j_call cdr3_length d_call clone_size v_call
CASSNEVRDTSYEQYF TGTGCCAGTAGTAACGAGGTCCGGGACACATCCTACGAGCAGTACTTC TRBJ2-7 16 NA NA TRBV19
CASSLFKGLATDTQYF TGTGCCAGCAGTTTATTCAAAGGACTGGCCACAGATACGCAGTATTTT TRBJ2-3 16 NA few TRBV28
CASSKGQGHPAEQYF TGTGCCAGTAGTAAGGGTCAGGGTCATCCCGCCGAGCAGTACTTC TRBJ2-7 15 NA NA TRBV19
CAISHTSGDYNEQFF TGTGCCATCAGTCACACTAGCGGGGATTACAATGAGCAGTTCTTC TRBJ2-1 15 TRBD2 once TRBV10-3
CASSQGQVNTEAFF TGTGCCAGCAGCCAAGGTCAGGTGAACACTGAAGCTTTCTTT TRBJ1-1 14 NA NA TRBV3-1/TRBV3-2
CASSEQGLAYEQYF TGTGCCAGCAGTGAACAGGGGCTGGCCTACGAGCAGTACTTC TRBJ2-7 14 TRBD1 NA TRBV27
CASSLTSNIYNEQFF TGTGCCAGCAGTTTGACTAGCAACATATACAATGAGCAGTTCTTC TRBJ2-1 15 TRBD2 NA TRBV7-2
CSVGTGISNEQFF TGCAGCGTAGGGACAGGGATCTCAAATGAGCAGTTCTTC TRBJ2-1 13 TRBD1 NA TRBV29-1
CASSSTGAGNTIYF TGTGCCAGCAGCTCTACAGGGGCCGGAAACACCATATATTTT TRBJ1-3 14 TRBD1 NA TRBV27
CASRATENTEAFF TGTGCCAGCAGGGCGACAGAGAACACTGAAGCTTTCTTT TRBJ1-1 13 NA NA TRBV6-5
CASSTRRPHEGQYF TGTGCCAGCAGTACGAGGAGACCTCATGAAGGGCAGTATTTT TRBJ2-3 14 NA few TRBV6-5
CASSAQGRGQPQHF TGTGCCAGCAGTGCACAGGGAAGAGGTCAGCCCCAGCATTTT TRBJ1-5 14 NA NA TRBV25-1
CASSSTVIRGSTYGYTF TGTGCCAGCAGCTCAACAGTTATTCGGGGATCTACCTATGGCTACACCTTC TRBJ1-2 17 NA NA TRBV7-2
CASSFKETQYF TGTGCCAGCAGCTTTAAAGAGACCCAGTACTTC TRBJ2-5 11 NA NA TRBV7-2
CASSATAGANVLTF TGTGCCAGCTCAGCGACAGCTGGGGCCAACGTCCTGACTTTC TRBJ2-6 14 NA NA TRBV18
CASSKQGRNTEAFF TGTGCCAGCAGTAAACAGGGGAGGAACACTGAAGCTTTCTTT TRBJ1-1 14 TRBD1 NA TRBV6-5
CASSGGAHQPQHF TGTGCCAGCAGTGGGGGAGCCCATCAGCCCCAGCATTTT TRBJ1-5 13 NA NA TRBV2
CASQTSGILGSYNEQFF TGCGCCAGCCAGACTAGCGGGATACTAGGCTCCTACAATGAGCAGTTCTTC TRBJ2-1 17 TRBD2 NA TRBV10-1
CASSPTVAGTEAFF TGTGCCAGCTCACCGACAGTGGCGGGGACTGAAGCTTTCTTT TRBJ1-1 14 NA NA TRBV18
CASSTRLAGNFGELFF TGTGCCAGCAGCACCCGACTAGCGGGAAATTTCGGGGAGCTGTTTTTT TRBJ2-2 16 TRBD2 NA TRBV14
CASKTGWDTGELFF TGTGCCAGCAAAACAGGGTGGGACACCGGGGAGCTGTTTTTT TRBJ2-2 14 NA few TRBV6-5
CASRLGQGFDYGYTF TGTGCCAGCAGGTTGGGACAGGGGTTTGACTATGGCTACACCTTC TRBJ1-2 15 TRBD1 NA TRBV7-9
CASSVYQAEAFF TGTGCCAGCAGTGTTTACCAGGCTGAAGCTTTCTTT TRBJ1-1 12 NA NA TRBV2
CSVRTDNQPQHF TGCAGCGTGAGGACAGACAATCAGCCCCAGCATTTT TRBJ1-5 12 NA NA TRBV29-1
CASRDRQGVGRGYTF TGTGCCAGCAGGGACAGACAGGGAGTAGGTAGGGGCTACACCTTC TRBJ1-2 15 TRBD1 few TRBV2
CASSYSITGYGYTF TGTGCCAGCAGTTACTCGATAACAGGCTATGGCTACACCTTC TRBJ1-2 14 NA few TRBV6-6
CAWSPRVNTGELFF TGTGCCTGGAGTCCCCGGGTAAACACCGGGGAGCTGTTTTTT TRBJ2-2 14 NA NA TRBV30
CASRRTVPEEQYF TGTGCCAGCAGAAGGACAGTCCCGGAGGAGCAGTACTTC TRBJ2-7 13 NA NA TRBV6-4
CASSFAGTESDEQYF TGTGCCAGCAGCTTCGCCGGGACAGAAAGCGACGAGCAGTACTTC TRBJ2-7 15 TRBD1 NA TRBV11-3